These 4 T cell receptor beta chains originate from one sample sequenced in a study of T cells in Graves' hyperthyroidism and ophthalmopathy. Amplification of TCR beta CDR3 regions used RNA as the template. With the HTBI primer set, the TCR CDR3 went through a first round of RT-PCR. TCRdb itself ran the multiplex PCR reads through MiXCR, one entry per CDR3 protein. The data hold some 250,000 distinct CDR3 sequences, with roughly 14% observed a single time. The sequenced material came from blood. These receptors came from a woman in her 40s with Graves' hyperthyroidism that later progressed to Graves' ophthalmopathy.

In its sample, this clonotype was seen many times. This chain connects TRBV5-1 to TRBJ2-7; 10 bases map to TRBD1. The germline V gene has CDR1 SGHRS and CDR2 YFSETQ. J lost 4 bases, V lost 3 bases, and 10 bases had no gene match. The CDR3 covers 16 residues. The CDR3 protein is CASSWDRGAPGYEQYF. The CDR3 coding sequence is TGCGCCAGCAGCTGGGACAGGGGAGCCCCCGGTTACGAGCAGTACTTC.

This clonotype showed up many times. The genes are TRBV18 and TRBJ1-1; D not certain. Germline V gene data show CDR1 as KGHSH and CDR2 as LQKENI. The CDR3 is made up of 15 amino acids. V was clipped by 2 bases and J by 1 base, with 11 bases between them. The CDR3 loop reads CASSPWGRGNTEAFF. The CDR3 DNA follows: TGTGCCAGCTCACCATGGGGTCGGGGGAACACTGAAGCTTTCTTT.

In the case of this clonotype: A much larger clone sits a single nucleotide away, making a read error possible. V gene TRBV15 combines with J gene TRBJ1-5; 7 positions agree with TRBD1. The CDR3 is 15 amino acids. Germline V CDR1 and CDR2: LNHNV, YYDKDF (reference sequence). The CDR3 loop reads CATTRDQEGAAGQHF. The CDR3, as DNA: TGTGCCACCACCAGAGATCAGGAGGGGGCGGCGGGCCAGCATTTT.

Points on this clonotype: A much bigger clone sits one base away, suggesting this may be a read error. The chain recombines TRBV24-1 with TRBJ2-1, with D unresolved. Trimming took 12 bases from V and 15 from J, leaving 17 bases between them. Germline V gene data show CDR1 as KGHDR and CDR2 as SFDVKD. CDR3 length equals 10 residues. The CDR3 DNA sequence: TGTGCCGCTTTCGACCGCAGGCTGTTCTTC. Translating gives CAAFDRRLFF.